This T cell receptor beta chain is drawn from a study of OX40 agonist ivuxolimab in advanced cancers. Background for the entire study: The costimulatory receptor OX40 (CD134) was targeted by ivuxolimab, a fully human IgG2 agonistic monoclonal antibody. Intravenous ivuxolimab was administered to patients every 2 weeks at six dose levels: 0.01, 0.1, 0.3, 1.5, 3 and 10 mg/kg. Of the 50 to 55 dose-escalation patients, hepatocellular carcinoma was present in roughly 19, melanoma in around 15, renal cell carcinoma in 9 and head and neck cancer in 9. In the dose-escalation cohort, 70% to 85% of patients were male, and the mean age was approximately 60 years, with a range of roughly 20 to 80. Patients were allowed to have had prior anti-PD-1, anti-PD-L1 or anti-CTLA-4 therapy, and 40% of the dose-escalation patients had previously received checkpoint inhibitors. Partial responses were achieved by three dose-escalation patients, of whom one had hepatocellular carcinoma and two had cutaneous melanoma. Peripheral TCRbeta sequencing was intended to test whether TCR sequence diversity was altered and clonal T-cell expansion was caused by ivuxolimab. The paper reports the monotherapy dose-escalation portion (N of about 52 patients) of the phase I ivuxolimab trial.

The trial excluded patients who had a history of autoimmune disease or were on systemic immunosuppression. Peripheral blood for TCR sequencing was collected from all dose cohorts at baseline, on cycle 4 day 1, and on cycle 7 day 1. Samples came from an open-label, multicenter, first-in-human phase I dose-escalation trial of ivuxolimab. Adults with locally advanced or metastatic melanoma, renal cell carcinoma, hepatocellular carcinoma or head and neck squamous cell carcinoma were enrolled in the trial. CD4+ and CD8+ T cells were sorted separately from peripheral blood before TCR sequencing. A note on this clone: Its antigen remains undetermined. No clone much larger than this one lies a single base away; base qualities are absent.

Genomic DNA was extracted from sorted cells for sequencing of the TCRbeta CDR3 region. TCRbeta CDR3 regions were sequenced using the immunoSEQ Assay. Held by TCRdb, this immuneACCESS table contains in-frame sequences only and omits some clones. Under half of the omission traces to an unresolved V gene where checked; the cause of the rest is unknown. Counted in this sample were about 35,000 clones; about 70% of them appeared once. About a fifth of the sample comes from the top ten. V is reduced by 1 base and J by 2 bases, leaving a spacing of 12 bases between them. CDR1 is given as SQVTM and CDR2 as ANQGSEA, both from the germline V gene. From the cysteine up to the phenylalanine, the CDR3 has a length of 15 residues. Only the CDR3 DNA is retained, 45 bases long and in frame from the first base. Overall study outcomes, separate from this receptor: Antigen specificity was not determined for the clonally expanded peripheral T cells. After ivuxolimab, CD8+ T cells had more expanded clones than CD4+ T cells on average. At doses from 0.1 to 3.0 mg/kg, clonal expansion was seen in both CD4+ and CD8+ blood T cells between baseline and week 6. Low levels of normalized T-cell clonal expansion were also seen in some patients who did not respond. In the 0.1-3.0 mg/kg groups, partial responders were among the patients with the lowest normalized peripheral clonal expansion, particularly in CD8+ T cells.

In this chain, TRBV29-1 is recombined with TRBJ2-4; the D gene assignment is perhaps TRBD1 or TRBD2, with each matching 5 bases. The sequences come from CD4+ or CD8+ T cells sorted from blood, collected in a trial of the OX40 agonist ivuxolimab. This receptor was identified in an adult with an advanced solid tumor such as melanoma, head and neck, liver or kidney cancer. The nucleotides are TGCAGCGTTGAAGGGGGGTACACACCCAAAAACATTCAGTACTTC. Its protein reads: CSVEGGYTPKNIQYF.